This T cell receptor (beta chain) was captured in a study of OX40 agonist ivuxolimab in advanced cancers. Study summary: Of mixed ages from about 20 to 80 and averaging 60 years, the group was more than 65% male.

CDR1 is SEHNR, CDR2 FQNEAQ, per germline (reference sequence). The CDR3 is 13 residues long. Germline trimming cut 5 bases from V and 8 bases from J; bases unmatched to any gene: 7. This clone was picked up one time. Antigen: not known. Clones were read by immunoSEQ multiplex PCR, and TCRdb kept only the in-frame ones, dropping some. In the table there are 65,000 to 80,000 clones, less than 85% of which are singletons. Study results and caveats: Low normalized T-cell clonal expansion was also seen in some nonresponders.

The TCR sequence derives from an adult with an advanced solid tumor such as melanoma, head and neck, liver or kidney cancer. The sequencing used CD4+ or CD8+ T cells sorted from blood, collected in a trial of the OX40 agonist ivuxolimab. V and J are TRBV7-9 and TRBJ1-2, with 8 bases identical to TRBD1. The CDR3 spells CASSQTGVGGYTF. The CDR3 DNA follows: TGTGCCAGCAGCCAGACAGGGGTTGGGGGCTACACCTTC.